These 5 T cell receptor beta chains were sequenced from one sample in a study of chemoradiotherapy in HPV16-positive cancers. Sequencing was performed with immunoSEQ multiplex PCR; in TCRdb, only in-frame clones are kept and a portion is missing. The table has about 3,100 clones, 92% seen once. This specimen was tumor tissue, taken from a patient who underwent chemoradiotherapy. The receptors stem from a human donor with HPV-associated anogenital cancer.

The chain employs TRBV11-2 and TRBJ2-3; TRBD2 might be the D (5 bases). The germline CDR1 and CDR2 sequences are SGHAT and FQNNGV. Trimming cost V 6 bases and J 4 bases, with 17 bases left between them. This CDR3 contains 15 residues. CDR3 sequence: CASRPREVLADTQYF. CDR3 nucleotides: TGTGCCAGCAGGCCCCGGGAAGTACTCGCAGATACGCAGTATTTT.

This chain joins TRBV15 and TRBJ1-2; a possible D gene is TRBD1 (5 bases). The CDR3 consists of 15 residues. V lost 5 bases to trimming and J lost 4 bases, with 17 bases between them. Germline V gene lookup returns CDR1 LNHNV and CDR2 YYDKDF (reference sequence). The CDR3 here is CATSGPSTGGYGYTF. In DNA form, the CDR3 reads TGTGCCACCAGCGGCCCCTCGACCGGGGGCTATGGCTACACCTTC.

This clone was seen a single time. This chain links TRBV5-6 with TRBJ1-2; tentatively, D is TRBD1 (5 bases). The CDR3 covers 13 residues. Germline V gene data show CDR1 as SGHDT and CDR2 as YYEEEE. V gave up 4 bases and J gave up 5 bases, with 12 bases separating them. The CDR3 nucleotides read TGTGCCAGCAGCACCGGGACCTGGTATGGCTACACCTTC. Its protein is CASSTGTWYGYTF.

The V and J genes are TRBV2 and TRBJ2-7, with D perhaps TRBD1 or TRBD2 (5 bases each). Germline loops: CDR1 SNHLY, CDR2 FYNNEI. V lost 8 bases, J lost 1 base, and 12 bases lay in between. This CDR3 spans 13 amino acids. In DNA, the CDR3 is TGTGCCAGCCGACGGGACGGATCCTACGAGCAGTACTTC. It is translated as CASRRDGSYEQYF.

The table lists this clone with a count of one. The chain links TRBV20-1 to TRBJ2-1; D is unclear. Trimming left V 5 bases short and J 12 bases short, with 14 bases between. CDR1 is DFQATT and CDR2 is SNEGSKA in the germline V gene (reference sequence). There are 11 residues in the CDR3. In nucleotides, the CDR3 is TGCAGTGCTCGACCCCTAGAGTCGCAGTTCTTC. It is translated as CSARPLESQFF.